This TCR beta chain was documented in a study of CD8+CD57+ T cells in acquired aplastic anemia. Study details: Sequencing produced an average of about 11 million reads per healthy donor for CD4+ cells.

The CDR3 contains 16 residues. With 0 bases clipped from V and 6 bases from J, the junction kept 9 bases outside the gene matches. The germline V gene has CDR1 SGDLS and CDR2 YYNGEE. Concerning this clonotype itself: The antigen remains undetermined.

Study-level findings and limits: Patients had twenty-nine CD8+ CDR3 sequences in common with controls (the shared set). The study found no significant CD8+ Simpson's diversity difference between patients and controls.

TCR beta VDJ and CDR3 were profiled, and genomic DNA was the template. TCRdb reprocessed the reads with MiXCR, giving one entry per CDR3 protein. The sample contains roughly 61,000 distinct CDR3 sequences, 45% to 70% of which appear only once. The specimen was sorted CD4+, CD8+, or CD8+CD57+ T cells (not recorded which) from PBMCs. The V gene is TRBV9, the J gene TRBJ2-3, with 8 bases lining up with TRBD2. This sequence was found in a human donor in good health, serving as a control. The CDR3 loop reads CASSVGSGVTSDTQYF. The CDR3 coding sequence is TGTGCCAGCAGCGTAGGTAGCGGGGTAACGTCGGATACGCAGTATTTT.